This T cell receptor beta chain is from a study of regulatory T cells in long-lasting Graves disease. Germline lookup yields CDR1 DFQATT and CDR2 SNEGSKA (reference sequence). The junction had 8 bases not matched to a gene; V was cut back by 0 bases and J by 5 bases. This CDR3 contains 15 residues. The time point: persistent/refractory GD, antithyroid drugs over 5 years with positive TRAb. PBMC RNA served as the TCR library source. Graves' disease diagnosis used American Thyroid Association guidelines. Library construction for TCR beta used iRepertoire HTBI primers and Arm-PCR of CDR3 regions. TCRdb re-called the multiplex PCR reads with MiXCR, one entry per CDR3 protein. The repertoire consists of roughly 490,000 distinct CDR3 sequences, with 22% occurring once and the leading ten covering around 12%. Points from the study as a whole: Persistent disease preferred TRBV28, TRBJ1-2 and TRBJ2-5; new disease, TRBV20-1 and TRBJ2-1.

This clonotype came up many times. Its antigen is currently unknown. The gene calls are TRBV20-1 and TRBJ2-7, with TRBD2 identical over 9 bases. This specimen consisted of peripheral blood mononuclear cells (PBMCs), obtained when the disease was refractory, from a patient treated with antithyroid drugs. This receptor was obtained from a female donor with Graves disease. Written as DNA, the CDR3 is TGCAGTGCTAGAGACCTTGCGGGAGGGCCTAACGAGCAGTACTTC. Translated, it gives CSARDLAGGPNEQYF.